Presented here are 19 T cell receptor beta chains from one specimen sequenced in a study of T cells in Graves' hyperthyroidism and ophthalmopathy (dated by TCRdb to about 2019). Libraries were built with multiplex PCR. Sequencer: Illumina HiSeq 2000. Amplification of TCR beta CDR3 regions was carried out from RNA transcripts. A first-round RT-PCR of the TCR CDR3 used the HTBI primer set with the Qiagen OneStep RT-PCR kit. The public reads were run again by TCRdb, first through fastp at Q25 and then through MiXCR, and only productive beta chains were kept. Rows with one shared CDR3 protein collapse into an entry with the most common genes and DNA. The sample table holds about 500,000 distinct CDR3 sequences, of which about 16% were seen once. The ten largest account for approximately 32% of the sample. The specimen sequenced was blood. All receptors come from a woman aged 25-40 years with Graves' ophthalmopathy.

The chain employs TRBV30 and TRBJ1-4; 7 nucleotides agree with TRBD1. Germline loops: CDR1 GTSNPN, CDR2 SVGIG (reference sequence). V lost 7 bases, J lost 8 bases, and 7 bases stayed unmatched. This CDR3 contains 12 residues. CDR3 sequence (DNA): TGTGCCTCAACAGGGGAGGACGAAAAACTGTTTTTT. This codes for CASTGEDEKLFF.

The table lists this clonotype with many counts. The chain carries TRBV27 and TRBJ2-3, with 10 bases identical to TRBD2. V was pared by 7 bases and J by 3 bases, with 13 bases of the junction left unmatched. Germline V gene lookup returns CDR1 MNHEY and CDR2 SMNVEV (reference sequence). The length of the CDR3 is 17 residues. The CDR3 DNA reads as TGTGCCAGCAAGGGGCTAGCGGGAGTCTGGTGGACAGATACGCAGTATTTT. This gives the protein CASKGLAGVWWTDTQYF.

This clonotype has a count of ten or more. The CDR3 protein is CASSPGQGPGELFF. The CDR3 coding sequence is TGCGCCAGCAGCCCCGGACAGGGGCCCGGGGAGCTGTTTTTT. The V and J genes are TRBV5-1 and TRBJ2-2, with 9 bases that match TRBD1. In germline, CDR1 is SGHRS, CDR2 YFSETQ. CDR3 size: 14 residues. The V and J ends lost 4 bases and 6 bases, in that order; junction bases with no gene match: 4.

This clonotype was recorded at least ten times. The rearrangement uses TRBV20-1 and TRBJ2-7; 9 nucleotides match TRBD1. After removal of 6 bases from V and 0 bases from J, the junction contained 3 bases not matched to a gene. Germline CDR1 reads DFQATT; CDR2 reads SNEGSKA (reference sequence). The CDR3 consists of 13 residues. CDR3 sequence: CSALDRGSYEQYF. CDR3 coding DNA: TGCAGTGCCCTGGACAGGGGCTCCTACGAGCAGTACTTC.

This clonotype was detected ten times or more. This sequence joins TRBV5-6 and TRBJ1-5; the D gene is possibly TRBD1 (6 bases). This CDR3 spans 14 amino acids. CDR1 and CDR2 from the germline V gene are SGHDT and YYEEEE. Trimming cost V 4 bases and J 7 bases, with 15 bases left between them. CDR3 sequence (DNA): TGTGCCAGCAGCCGGACAGTTTCCGAGCAGCCCCAGCATTTT. It encodes CASSRTVSEQPQHF.

Many counts were recorded for this clonotype. V gene TRBV13 combines with J gene TRBJ2-3; 14 bases line up with TRBD2. This CDR3 spans 21 amino acids. The trim removed 4 bases at V and 0 bases at J, leaving 15 bases unmatched. Germline V gene lookup returns CDR1 PRHDT and CDR2 FYEKMQ (reference sequence). CDR3 region: CASSSSRLAGGPRESTDTQYF. Here the CDR3 DNA reads TGTGCCAGCAGCTCCTCTCGACTAGCGGGAGGGCCTCGCGAGAGCACAGATACGCAGTATTTT.

This clonotype was counted a few times. The chain recombines TRBV19 with TRBJ1-2, with D unclear. CDR3 size: 12 residues. CDR1 and CDR2 from the germline V gene are LNHDA and SQIVND (reference sequence). V was shortened by 7 bases and J by 4 bases, with 10 bases between the two germline ends. The CDR3 reads CASIGYPYGYTF. Written as DNA, the CDR3 is TGTGCCAGTATTGGATATCCCTATGGCTACACCTTC.

This clonotype was observed at least ten times. The chain links TRBV20-1 to TRBJ2-3; the D call may be TRBD1 or TRBD2 (5 bases each). Germline CDR1 and CDR2: DFQATT and SNEGSKA (reference sequence). This CDR3 contains 15 residues. CDR3 residues: CSPTGAMGGTDTQYF. In DNA form, the CDR3 reads TGCAGCCCTACCGGGGCCATGGGTGGGACAGATACGCAGTATTTT.

This clonotype occurred many times. The rearrangement links TRBV5-8 to TRBJ2-1, with TRBD2 matching 15 bases. Germline-derived CDR1 and CDR2 are SGHTS and YDEGEE. J lost 0 bases, V lost 4 bases, and 8 bases had no gene match. The CDR3 is 19 amino acids. CDR3 region: CASSGMGLAGGSSYNEQFF. In DNA form, the CDR3 reads TGTGCCAGCAGCGGCATGGGACTAGCGGGAGGAAGCTCCTACAATGAGCAGTTCTTC.

This clonotype was found many times. The chain joins TRBV30 to TRBJ1-1; the D gene is possibly TRBD1 (5 bases). The CDR3 has 12 residues. Germline CDR1 GTSNPN, CDR2 SVGIG (reference sequence). V shed 4 bases and J shed 3 bases, with 9 bases lying between them. The CDR3 nucleotides are TGTGCCTGGAAAGGGGAAGACACTGAAGCTTTCTTT. Translating gives CAWKGEDTEAFF.

This clonotype has just a few counts. One base away lies a much larger clone, so this may be a sequencing read error. V and J are TRBV28 and TRBJ2-1; D is ambiguous. The CDR3 is 11 amino acids. Trimming took off 2 bases at V and 8 bases at J, with 4 bases between the two ends. Per the germline V gene, CDR1 is MDHEN and CDR2 is SYDVKM. CDR3 in amino acids: CASSLRYEQFF. DNA of the CDR3: TGTGCCAGCAGTTTAAGGTATGAGCAGTTCTTC.

The chain has TRBV9 and TRBJ2-1; D may be TRBD2 (6 bases). CDR3 length: 16 residues. V gave up 2 bases and J gave up 0 bases, with 12 bases separating them. CDR1 and CDR2 from the germline V gene are SGDLS and YYNGEE. The CDR3 protein is CASSVGAGSSYNEQFF. As DNA, the CDR3 is TGTGCCAGCAGCGTGGGAGCGGGCAGCTCCTACAATGAGCAGTTCTTC.

The chain employs TRBV7-3 and TRBJ2-2; D remains unclear. V was clipped by 2 bases and J by 5 bases, with 12 bases between them. This CDR3 contains 15 residues. CDR1 and CDR2 from the germline V gene are SGHTA and FQGTGA. In DNA, the CDR3 is TGTGCCAGCAGCTTAGCCCCTCCTGAGACCGGGGAGCTGTTTTTT. Translation: CASSLAPPETGELFF.

V and J are TRBV6-2 or TRBV6-3 and TRBJ2-7, with D possibly matching TRBD2 (5 bases). CDR3 length: 14 amino acids. Germline CDR1 reads MNHEY; CDR2 reads SVGEGT. V lost 8 bases and J lost 0, with 14 bases in between. The CDR3 DNA is TGTGCCAGCCCCACCAACGGAGGCTCCTACGAGCAGTACTTC. Its protein product is CASPTNGGSYEQYF.

The chain employs TRBV3-1 and TRBJ2-7, with TRBD2 matching over 12 bases. Germline V gene lookup returns CDR1 LGHDT and CDR2 YNNKEL (reference sequence). The V and J ends lost 8 bases and 0 bases, in that order; junction bases with no gene match: 8. The CDR3 contains 16 residues. CDR3 amino acids: CASSPSGRAFSYEQYF. DNA of the CDR3: TGTGCCAGCTCTCCTAGCGGGAGGGCCTTCTCCTACGAGCAGTACTTC.

This clonotype was detected only a few times. The rearrangement joins TRBV20-1 to TRBJ2-4, with TRBD1 as a possible D gene (8 bases). Germline V gene lookup returns CDR1 DFQATT and CDR2 SNEGSKA (reference sequence). Trimming shortened V by 5 bases and J by 7 bases, and 15 bases separated the two germline ends. This CDR3 contains 13 residues. Here the CDR3 DNA reads TGCAGTGCTGACGACAGGGGAGGGAACATTCAGTACTTC. Translation: CSADDRGGNIQYF.

This clonotype was detected a few times. The chain joins TRBV19 to TRBJ2-1; the match to TRBD2 covers 12 bases. V gave up 3 bases and J gave up 10 bases; unmatched junction bases: 13. CDR1 is LNHDA and CDR2 is SQIVND in the germline V gene (reference sequence). The length of the CDR3 is 17 residues. The CDR3 sequence: CASSIAVLAGGRGEQFF. Written as DNA, the CDR3 is TGTGCCAGTAGTATTGCGGTTCTAGCGGGAGGGCGTGGGGAGCAGTTCTTC. The full variable domain, completed using reference TRBV19 and TRBJ2-1, is DGGITQSPKYLFRKEGQNVTLSCEQNLNHDAMYWYRQDPGQGLRLIYYSQIVNDFQKGDIAEGYSVSREKKESFPLTVTSAQKNPTAFYLCASSIAVLAGGRGEQFFGPGTRLTVL.

In this sample, this clonotype turned up a few times. J is TRBJ1-5 and V is TRBV18; 9 nucleotides agree with TRBD1. The germline V gene encodes CDR1 KGHSH and CDR2 LQKENI. J was trimmed by 8 bases and V by 4 bases; bases with no gene match: 6. This CDR3 region has 14 residues. CDR3 sequence: CASSLDRGKEPQHF. As DNA, the CDR3 is TGTGCCAGCTCACTGGACAGGGGTAAGGAGCCCCAGCATTTT.

There are a few counts of this clonotype. The rearrangement uses TRBV20-1 and TRBJ1-5; D ambiguous. Between the trimmed V and J ends, which lost 3 bases and 3 bases, there was a span of 9 bases. The CDR3 covers 13 residues. The germline V gene encodes CDR1 DFQATT and CDR2 SNEGSKA (reference sequence). DNA of the CDR3: TGCAGTGCTAGTGTAAGGATCAATCAGCCCCAGCATTTT. This translates into CSASVRINQPQHF.